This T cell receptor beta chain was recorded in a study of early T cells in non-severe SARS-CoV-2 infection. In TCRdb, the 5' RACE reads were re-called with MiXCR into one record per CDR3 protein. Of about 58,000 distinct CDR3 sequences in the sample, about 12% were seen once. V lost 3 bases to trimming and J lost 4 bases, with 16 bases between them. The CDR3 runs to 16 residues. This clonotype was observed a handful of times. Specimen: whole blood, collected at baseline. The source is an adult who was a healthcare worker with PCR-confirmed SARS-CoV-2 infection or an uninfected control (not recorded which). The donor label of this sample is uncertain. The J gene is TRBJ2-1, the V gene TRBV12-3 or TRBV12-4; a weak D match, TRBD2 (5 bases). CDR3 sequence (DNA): TGTGCCAGCAGTTTTCAAGCGGAACGGGGATACAATGAGCAGTTCTTC. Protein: CASSFQAERGYNEQFF.